This TCR beta chain derives from a study of T-cell reconstitution after alpha-beta-depleted transplantation in children. The sample holds a few counts of this clonotype. Trimming shortened V by 10 bases and J by 0 bases, and 12 bases separated the two germline ends. The CDR3 sequence is 13 residues long. Germline assignment: CDR1 MNHEY and CDR2 SVGEGT. For TCRbeta, the library was prepared with unique molecular identifiers. Via MiXCR, TCRdb re-called the PCR reads, giving one row per CDR3 protein. The repertoire holds roughly 89,000 distinct CDR3 sequences, with more than 9% as singletons. This TCR was recovered from a human donor who donated a stem cell graft to a child with inherited bone marrow failure. The chain recombines TRBV6-2 or TRBV6-3 with TRBJ1-1; no clear D. Material: PBMCs from the stem cell graft donor, obtained from the stem cell graft. The DNA for the CDR3 is TGTGCCATCAGACCCAGAGTGAACACTGAAGCTTTCTTT. Translated, it gives CAIRPRVNTEAFF.